These T cell receptor beta chains were read from a single sample in a study of identical twins. TCRdb re-called the 5' RACE reads with MiXCR, one entry per CDR3 protein. The sample holds hundreds of thousands of distinct CDR3 sequences, more than 20% seen once. The sample also formed part of further work on T cells expressing NK-cell markers.

Sequencing used CD4+ T cells sorted from blood. These receptor sequences come from a woman aged 18-29 years in good health. The CDR3 runs from the conserved cysteine through the conserved F or W. A D gene is named only where the DNA matches it firmly. Not every row has a clone size; where given, it reads once, few, many or a size class.

d_gene,abundance,j_gene,v_gene,CDR3nt,CDR3aa
-,few,TRBJ2-3,TRBV20-1,TGCAGTGCTAGAGATCCCCACTCGGGGCGGAGCCTCACAGATACGCAGTATTTT,CSARDPHSGRSLTDTQYF
TRBD2,-,TRBJ2-7,TRBV11-2,TGTGCCAGCAGCTTTTCGTTGGGACTAGCGGCCCGTAGGAACGAGCAGTACTTC,CASSFSLGLAARRNEQYF
TRBD2,-,TRBJ2-1,TRBV25-1,TGTGCCAGTAGGGAAGCGGGACTGGGGACGAATGAGCAGTTCTTC,CASREAGLGTNEQFF
TRBD1,few,TRBJ1-1,TRBV6-2/TRBV6-3,TGTGCCAGCAGGGACGGACAGGGGTACACTGAAGCTTTCTTT,CASRDGQGYTEAFF
TRBD1,-,TRBJ2-1,TRBV5-1,TGCGCCAGCAGCTTGGGAGGCCGAGGGGGCCCGAGCTCCTACAATGAGCAGTTCTTC,CASSLGGRGGPSSYNEQFF
-,few,TRBJ1-6,TRBV5-5,TGTGCCAGCAGCTTGGAGGCTGGGGCGAGGTCACCCCTCCACTTT,CASSLEAGARSPLHF
-,-,TRBJ1-5,TRBV7-2,TGTGCCAGCAGCTTAGGGGCGGGGAAGAATCAGCCCCAGCATTTT,CASSLGAGKNQPQHF
-,-,TRBJ2-2,TRBV5-6,TGTGCCAGCAGCTTGGACAGGGACACCGGGGAGCTGTTTTTT,CASSLDRDTGELFF
TRBD2,-,TRBJ2-7,TRBV20-1,TGCAGTGCGGTCGGGACTAGCCTACCGTACGAGCAGTACTTC,CSAVGTSLPYEQYF
-,-,TRBJ2-5,TRBV20-1,TGCAGTGCTAAAGGACTCCCATGGCCTGGGGAGACCCAGTACTTC,CSAKGLPWPGETQYF
TRBD2,few,TRBJ2-7,TRBV5-1,TGCGCCAGCAGCTTCCAAAGCGGGAGGGGGACCTACGAGCAGTACTTC,CASSFQSGRGTYEQYF
-,-,TRBJ1-5,TRBV20-1,TGCAGTGCCAGCTGGGGCAGAAGAAATCAGCCCCAGCATTTT,CSASWGRRNQPQHF
-,-,TRBJ2-1,TRBV21-1,TGTGCCAGCGCTACAGGGGCCTACAATGAGCAGTTCTTC,CASATGAYNEQFF
-,once,TRBJ2-1,TRBV20-1,TGCAGTGCTAGAGACCCCCTTACGGGCCCCTCCTACAATGAGCAGTTCTTC,CSARDPLTGPSYNEQFF
-,-,TRBJ1-2,TRBV6-6,TGTGCCAGCACTCCGATACGAGATCTAGGCTACACCTTC,CASTPIRDLGYTF
-,few,TRBJ2-7,TRBV20-1,TGCAGTGCTAGAGTTTCGGGGAGGGGGCGCTTTTCATCCGAGCAGTACTTC,CSARVSGRGRFSSEQYF
TRBD1,-,TRBJ2-7,TRBV18,TGTGCCAGCTCCTCAGCAGGACAGGGGAGCGGGGAGCAGTACTTC,CASSSAGQGSGEQYF
TRBD2,few,TRBJ2-7,TRBV7-3,TGTGCCAGCAGCCAATCGGGGCTAGCGGCCTACGAGCAGTACTTC,CASSQSGLAAYEQYF
-,-,TRBJ2-5,TRBV20-1,TGCAGTGCTAGTATTCTTTTGGGTATCGAGACCCAGTACTTC,CSASILLGIETQYF
TRBD1,-,TRBJ2-1,TRBV7-2,TGTGCCAGCAGCCACGGGACAGGGAATCAATGGAATGAGCAGTTCTTC,CASSHGTGNQWNEQFF
TRBD2,-,TRBJ2-1,TRBV6-1,TGTGCCAGCAGTGGGGCTCGGGTGATCGGACTAGCGGCTTACAATGAGCAGTTCTTC,CASSGARVIGLAAYNEQFF
-,few,TRBJ2-1,TRBV20-1,TGCAGTGCCCGGGACCCGACCCGTAGGGAGCAGTTCTTC,CSARDPTRREQFF
-,-,TRBJ2-1,TRBV5-1,TGCGCCAGCAGCTTGGTGGCTAGTTCCCTCAATGAGCAGTTCTTC,CASSLVASSLNEQFF
TRBD2,-,TRBJ2-1,TRBV20-1,TGCAGCGCCTTCCTAACTGGCGGGGGGAGAGAGCAGTTCTTC,CSAFLTGGGREQFF
-,-,TRBJ2-7,TRBV20-1,TGCAGTGCTAGTGTGGCGGGGTCGGACTACGAGCAGTACTTC,CSASVAGSDYEQYF
-,-,TRBJ2-2,TRBV11-1,TGTGCCAGCAGCTTAGTGTCAGAACACGGGGAGCTGTTTTTT,CASSLVSEHGELFF
TRBD1,-,TRBJ2-2,TRBV29-1,TGCAGCGTTCAATCGGACAGGGTTAGCGGGGAGCTGTTTTTT,CSVQSDRVSGELFF
-,-,TRBJ2-5,TRBV6-6,TGTGCCAGTTCGGGCAGGGGTTTAGAGACCCAGTACTTC,CASSGRGLETQYF
-,few,TRBJ1-1,TRBV4-3,TGCGCCAGCAGCCAAAGGTATCCCGGGGATGAAGCTTTCTTT,CASSQRYPGDEAFF
-,few,TRBJ2-3,TRBV7-3,TGTGCCAGCAGCAGGGTGGGGGACACAGATACGCAGTATTTT,CASSRVGDTDTQYF
-,-,TRBJ2-3,TRBV19,TGTGCCAGTAGTTTAGAAGCGGCGAATACGCAGTATTTT,CASSLEAANTQYF
TRBD2,-,TRBJ2-5,TRBV12-3/TRBV12-4,TGTGCCAGCACTATTGCGGGGGGCCTGAAGACCCAGTACTTC,CASTIAGGLKTQYF
TRBD2,-,TRBJ2-5,TRBV9,TGTGCCAGCAGCGGGCCCAGACTAGCGGGGGGGCCAGAGACCCAGTACTTC,CASSGPRLAGGPETQYF
-,few,TRBJ1-4,TRBV5-1,TGCGCCAGCAGCTTGTTCCAGGGAACTAATGAAAAACTGTTTTTT,CASSLFQGTNEKLFF
-,many,TRBJ2-7,TRBV20-1,TGCAGTGCCGGATTTCACAGGGGAGGCTTCTACGAGCAGTACTTC,CSAGFHRGGFYEQYF
-,once,TRBJ2-7,TRBV5-1,TGCGCCAGCAGCCACGCCGTTAGCGACGAGCAGTACTTC,CASSHAVSDEQYF
-,few,TRBJ1-5,TRBV18,TGTGCCACTGATAGACAGTCGAACAATCAGCCCCAGCATTTT,CATDRQSNNQPQHF
-,-,TRBJ2-6,TRBV7-2,TGTGCCAGCAGCTTTAAGGGGGCCAACGTCCTGACTTTC,CASSFKGANVLTF
TRBD2,-,TRBJ2-2,TRBV12-3/TRBV12-4,TGTGCCAGCAGTTTAGTAGCGGGGCGCACCGGGGAGCTGTTTTTT,CASSLVAGRTGELFF
TRBD2,few,TRBJ2-1,TRBV12-3/TRBV12-4,TGTGCCAGCAGACCCGGGTTAGCGGGAGGGATGATTGGCTCCTACAATGAGCAGTTCTTC,CASRPGLAGGMIGSYNEQFF
TRBD2,few,TRBJ2-1,TRBV5-1,TGCGCCAGCAGCTTGGGGGTAGCGGGGGGATACAATGAGCAGTTCTTC,CASSLGVAGGYNEQFF
-,-,TRBJ2-1,TRBV6-2/TRBV6-3,TGTGCCAGCAGTTACACGGCCCTCTCCTACAATGAGCAGTTCTTC,CASSYTALSYNEQFF
-,-,TRBJ2-7,TRBV6-2/TRBV6-3,TGTGCCAGCAGACTTACAGGGACCACCTACGAGCAGTACTTC,CASRLTGTTYEQYF
TRBD1,few,TRBJ2-2,TRBV29-1,TGCAGCGTTGTAACGGGACAGGGAGGTACCGGGGAGCTGTTTTTT,CSVVTGQGGTGELFF
-,-,TRBJ2-7,TRBV18,TGTGCCAGCTCACCACGTCCGGGGGTGGGCGACGAGCAGTACTTC,CASSPRPGVGDEQYF
-,-,TRBJ2-2,TRBV5-1,TGCGCCAGCAGCTTCGACGGGAGGAACACCGGGGAGCTGTTTTTT,CASSFDGRNTGELFF
TRBD2,-,TRBJ2-2,TRBV9,TGTGCCAGCAGCGTAGGGCCTAGCGGGAGTGCCACCGGGGAGCTGTTTTTT,CASSVGPSGSATGELFF
-,many,TRBJ2-4,TRBV7-9,TGTGCCAGCAGCTTATCACAGGGTGGAAACATTCAGTACTTC,CASSLSQGGNIQYF
TRBD1,-,TRBJ1-5,TRBV6-2/TRBV6-3,TGTGCCAGCAGACCCCGTGACAGGGCGGGCAATCAGCCCCAGCATTTT,CASRPRDRAGNQPQHF
-,few,TRBJ2-5,TRBV12-3/TRBV12-4,TGTGCCAGCAGAGCAGAGGCAGGGAAAGAGACCCAGTACTTC,CASRAEAGKETQYF
-,-,TRBJ2-3,TRBV29-1,TGCAGCGTTGAAACGGTAGATACGCAGTATTTT,CSVETVDTQYF